This T cell receptor beta chain derives from a study of CXCR3-negative and CXCR3-positive naive CD8 T cells. General study results and limits: It was found that naive subsets had comparable surface CD5, and TCR strength was inferred from TRB CDR3 properties. For CXCR3-positive naive cells, TRB CDR3s were more hydrophobic than those of CXCR3-negative naive cells. Expression of CXCR3 was partially reduced after cryopreservation, and fresh PBMCs were used in most assays.

As concerns this clonotype: Its target is unknown.

The TRB cDNA libraries were prepared by 5' RACE with UMI labels. For each CDR3 protein, TCRdb gives one entry from its re-call of the 5' RACE reads, without DNA. The table for this sample gives some 150,000 distinct CDR3 sequences. By phenotype, naive CD8+ T cells were CD45RO-CCR7+CD27+CD95-. The CDR3 is made up of 15 amino acids. From germline, CDR1 is MGHDK and CDR2 SYGVNS. V gene TRBV25-1 combines with J gene TRBJ1-1; TCRdb selects TRBD1, and the lack of DNA leaves this call unchecked. This clonotype originated in a human donor in good health. Some clones in this sample may be carry-over from other donors' samples. Source material: naive CXCR3+ CD8+ T cells from blood. Subset noted: CD45RO-CCR7+CD27+CD95- naive CD8+ T cells expressing CXCR3 (TNR3+). This chain's CDR3 is CASSGPGQGAIEAFF.